This T cell receptor (beta chain) is from a study of beta chain features in type 1 diabetes. Study-level results: Type 1 diabetes patients had VDJ junctions that carried fewer insertions and more deletions. The naive, central memory and Treg TCRB repertoires showed an apparent similarity that was greater among patients than among healthy donors.

CD45RO/CCR7/CD25/CD127/CD95/CD27 staining was used to isolate CD4+ naive, central memory, regulatory and stem cell-like memory cells by sorting. Sorted populations all exceeded 95% purity. Since all of the isolated RNA was reverse transcribed, expressed TCRB transcripts were what got sequenced. The method was immunoSEQ multiplex PCR; TCRdb's version includes in-frame clones alone and lacks a portion of them. This table holds 200,000 to 300,000 clones, around 26% found once. This clone was observed a handful of times. Its antigen is not identified. This TCR was sampled from a man aged 25-45 years in good health. Input material: central memory CD4+ T cells from blood.

Here the CDR3 reads CAWSVGGGGYEQYF. For the CDR3, the DNA is TGTGCCTGGAGTGTAGGAGGGGGCGGATACGAGCAGTACTTC. The chain is built from TRBV30 and TRBJ2-5; the D gene is possibly TRBD1 (7 bases). The closer fit of TRBJ2-7 to the DNA end suggests the J call may be wrong. Per the germline V gene, CDR1 is GTSNPN and CDR2 is SVGIG (reference sequence). This CDR3 region has 14 residues.